Below, 31 T cell receptor beta chains from the same sample are listed, as sequenced in a study of T cells after posttransplantation cyclophosphamide. The repertoire was sequenced with immunoSEQ multiplex PCR; TCRdb's copy has only in-frame clones and lacks some. The sample holds more than 60,000 clones, 85% to 95% seen once. Sample: PBMCs. These receptors came from a woman younger than 45 in good health and a related stem cell transplant donor.

The rearrangement links TRBV4-1 to TRBJ2-3; 8 nucleotides agree with TRBD1. The CDR3 is 17 amino acids. Trimming removed 0 bases from V and 4 bases from J; junction bases left unmatched: 9. Germline lookup yields CDR1 MGHRA and CDR2 YSYEKL. In DNA form, the CDR3 reads TGCGCCAGCAGCCAAGAGGGGGCAGGGGGCATCGCAGATACGCAGTATTTT. Its protein product is CASSQEGAGGIADTQYF.

The genes are TRBV9 and TRBJ1-2; D is ambiguous. Germline loops: CDR1 SGDLS, CDR2 YYNGEE. V dropped 4 bases and J dropped 5 bases, with 12 bases sitting between them. The CDR3 has 13 amino acids. CDR3 DNA sequence: TGTGCCAGCAGCCCGCCTTCGGGGTATGGCTACACCTTC. Translation: CASSPPSGYGYTF.

The CDR3 protein is CASSSVGRRLGTSGGELFF. In DNA, the CDR3 is TGTGCCAGCAGCTCGGTGGGTCGGCGTTTAGGGACCAGTGGCGGGGAGCTGTTTTTT. J is TRBJ2-2 and V is TRBV11-2; D tentatively reads TRBD1 or TRBD2 (5 bases each). The V gene lost 4 bases and the J gene lost 7 bases, with 28 bases spanning the gap. There are 19 residues in the CDR3. Germline lookup yields CDR1 SGHAT and CDR2 FQNNGV.

This chain links TRBV19 with TRBJ1-2, with D uncertain. The CDR3 spans 15 residues. Germline V gene data show CDR1 as LNHDA and CDR2 as SQIVND (reference sequence). V lost 5 bases, J lost 4 bases, and 17 bases lay in between. This CDR3 reads CASSPSRASTYGYTF. The CDR3 region has the DNA TGTGCCAGTAGTCCCTCGCGGGCGTCTACCTATGGCTACACCTTC.

This clone came up once. This chain uses TRBV30 with TRBJ1-4; 7 positions agree with TRBD1. With V trimmed by 3 bases and J by 0 bases, 4 bases remained unmatched. Germline V gives CDR1 GTSNPN, CDR2 SVGIG (reference sequence). The CDR3 sequence is 15 residues long. CDR3 sequence: CAWSRGTATNEKLFF. The CDR3 coding sequence is TGTGCCTGGAGCAGAGGGACAGCAACTAATGAAAAACTGTTTTTT.

This chain connects TRBV19 to TRBJ2-7, with 12 bases identical to TRBD1. The V gene's germline CDR1 is LNHDA and CDR2 SQIVND (reference sequence). The CDR3 covers 13 residues. Trimming took 8 bases from V and 4 from J; bases not matched to a gene: 3. The CDR3 DNA reads as TGTGCCAGTCGGGGACAGGGGGCGTACGAGCAGTACTTC. This sequence encodes CASRGQGAYEQYF.

The chain carries TRBV30 and TRBJ1-5; no definite D call. The CDR3 spans 13 residues. The germline V gene has CDR1 GTSNPN and CDR2 SVGIG (reference sequence). V lost 2 bases and J lost 5, with 10 bases in between. The CDR3 sequence: CAWSMREDQPQHF. The CDR3 nucleotides read TGTGCCTGGAGTATGCGGGAGGATCAGCCCCAGCATTTT. The entire variable domain, with the rest obtained from reference TRBV30 and TRBJ1-5, is as follows: SQTIHQWPATLVQPVGSPLSLECTVEGTSNPNLYWYRQAAGRGLQLLFYSVGIGQISSEVPQNLSASRPQDRQFILSSKKLLLSDSGFYLCAWSMREDQPQHFGDGTRLSIL.

This CDR3 is CASSVGWTHDEQFF. CDR3 sequence (DNA): TGTGCCAGCAGCGTGGGGTGGACACACGATGAGCAGTTCTTC. The gene calls are TRBV9 and TRBJ2-1, with a tentative D call TRBD1 (5 bases). The CDR3 totals 14 residues. Trimming took 2 bases from V and 8 from J, leaving 14 bases between them. Germline CDR1 is SGDLS and CDR2 is YYNGEE.

The V call is TRBV5-8, the J call TRBJ1-2; 9 positions agree with TRBD1. Germline CDR1 reads SGHTS; CDR2 reads YDEGEE. Trimming at V came to 4 bases and at J to 7 bases, leaving 8 bases not matched to a gene. The CDR3 spans 14 residues. CDR3 region: CASSGWDRAAGYTF. In DNA, the CDR3 is TGTGCCAGCAGCGGTTGGGACAGGGCGGCTGGCTACACCTTC.

The rearrangement joins TRBV18 to TRBJ2-5; D is undetermined. Near its end, the DNA agrees better with TRBJ2-7, so the J call may be wrong. The CDR3 length is 14 residues. CDR1 and CDR2 from the germline V gene are KGHSH and LQKENI. The CDR3 is CASSPPTENYEQYF. The CDR3 region has the DNA TGTGCCAGCTCACCACCGACCGAAAACTACGAGCAGTACTTC.

J is TRBJ1-6 and V is TRBV5-8, with TRBD1 as a possible D gene (5 bases). The CDR3 is 13 amino acids. Trimming took 4 bases from V and 7 from J, leaving 9 bases between them. Germline lookup yields CDR1 SGHTS and CDR2 YDEGEE. In nucleotides, the CDR3 is TGTGCCAGCAGCCACCGGGGGAATTCACCCCTCCACTTT. It translates to CASSHRGNSPLHF. The entire variable domain, with the rest obtained from reference TRBV5-8 and TRBJ1-6, is as follows: EAGVTQSPTHLIKTRGQQATLRCSPISGHTSVYWYQQALGLGLQFLLWYDEGEERNRGNFPPRFSGRQFPNYSSELNVNALELEDSALYLCASSHRGNSPLHFGNGTRLTVT.

The chain recombines TRBV29-1 with TRBJ1-1; D remains ambiguous. This CDR3 contains 11 residues. Germline V lookup: CDR1 SQVTM, CDR2 ANQGSEA. Trimming shortened V by 1 base and J by 6 bases, and 6 bases separated the two germline ends. Here the CDR3 DNA reads TGCAGCGTTGAAGTATATTCTGAAGCTTTCTTT. It translates to CSVEVYSEAFF.

The rearrangement joins TRBV7-9 to TRBJ1-4; 9 nucleotides match TRBD1. The CDR3 has 16 residues. The trim removed 0 bases at V and 7 bases at J, leaving 6 bases unmatched. Germline CDR1 and CDR2: SEHNR and FQNEAQ (reference sequence). CDR3 residues: CASSLARGQGTEKLFF. For the CDR3, the DNA is TGTGCCAGCAGCTTAGCGCGGGGACAGGGAACTGAAAAACTGTTTTTT.

The J gene is TRBJ1-6, the V gene TRBV7-6; D is unresolved. The CDR3 has 14 residues. Germline V gene sequence: CDR1 SGHVS, CDR2 FNYEAQ. The V end was cut by 2 bases, the J end by 7 bases, with 9 bases between. CDR3 residues: CASSLKVTNSPLHF. CDR3 sequence (DNA): TGTGCCAGCAGCTTAAAGGTTACGAATTCACCCCTCCACTTT.

The gene calls are TRBV27 and TRBJ1-1; the D is unclear. The germline gives CDR1 MNHEY, CDR2 SMNVEV (reference sequence). This CDR3 contains 14 residues. The V gene lost 2 bases and the J gene lost 2 bases, with 9 bases spanning the gap. The CDR3 DNA follows: TGTGCCAGCAGTTTAGTGAGGGAAAACACTGAAGCTTTCTTT. Amino acids: CASSLVRENTEAFF.

The chain carries TRBV29-1 and TRBJ2-3, with D unresolved. The germline CDR1 and CDR2 sequences are SQVTM and ANQGSEA. The CDR3 loop spans 12 amino acids. The ends were cut back, 8 bases at V and 1 base at J, with 10 bases in the middle. CDR3 nucleotide sequence: TGCAGCCTACAACCAGGCACAGATACGCAGTATTTT. Translating it yields CSLQPGTDTQYF.

This chain links TRBV18 with TRBJ1-2, with D perhaps matching TRBD1 (5 bases). This CDR3 is built from 14 residues. Germline loops: CDR1 KGHSH, CDR2 LQKENI. Deletions cut 3 bases from V and 5 bases from J, with 13 bases between. DNA for the CDR3: TGTGCCAGCTCACCGGGGGAGGGCGCGTATGGCTACACCTTC. Translating it yields CASSPGEGAYGYTF.

The rearrangement uses TRBV6-6 and TRBJ2-7; a possible D gene is TRBD2 (7 bases). This CDR3 contains 15 residues. V lost 8 bases and J 3 bases, leaving 20 bases between the germline ends. The germline gives CDR1 MNHNY, CDR2 SVGAGI (reference sequence). Here the CDR3 DNA reads TGTGCCAGCGCGCCCCCGGGGGGCAACTACTACGAGCAGTACTTC. It yields the protein CASAPPGGNYYEQYF.

The rearrangement uses TRBV7-6 and TRBJ2-1, with 11 bases fitting TRBD2. Losses at the gene ends were 5 bases for V and 0 bases for J; bases not matched to a gene: 3. CDR1 and CDR2 from the germline V gene are SGHVS and FNYEAQ. The CDR3 loop spans 16 amino acids. The CDR3 here is CASSRLAGSSYNEQFF. The CDR3 DNA is TGTGCCAGCAGCCGACTAGCGGGGAGCTCCTACAATGAGCAGTTCTTC.

J is TRBJ1-2 and V is TRBV5-5; perhaps TRBD1 as D (5 bases). The V and J ends lost 4 bases and 7 bases respectively, with 14 bases between them. The CDR3 has 13 amino acids. CDR1 SGHKS and CDR2 YYEKEE come from the germline V gene (reference sequence). The CDR3 here is CASSHRDLSGYTF. The CDR3 DNA follows: TGTGCCAGCAGCCACCGGGACCTCTCTGGCTACACCTTC.

This chain connects TRBV4-3 to TRBJ1-3; the D is unclear. V was cut by 0 bases and J by 3 bases, with 9 bases left in between. Germline V gives CDR1 LGHNA, CDR2 YSLEER. The CDR3 covers 15 residues. In DNA, the CDR3 is TGCGCCAGCAGCCAAGATGAGAGACATGGAAACACCATATATTTT. Translating it yields CASSQDERHGNTIYF.

The chain has TRBV7-9 and TRBJ1-2; no clear D gene. The V and J ends lost 5 bases and 4 bases respectively, with 14 bases between them. The CDR3 totals 14 residues. The V gene's germline CDR1 is SEHNR and CDR2 FQNEAQ (reference sequence). In nucleotides, the CDR3 is TGTGCCAGCAGCCCAAAAGGGCAGATCTATGGCTACACCTTC. It yields the protein CASSPKGQIYGYTF.

This chain links TRBV7-9 with TRBJ2-3; 11 nucleotides line up with TRBD2. Germline values: CDR1 SEHNR, CDR2 FQNEAQ (reference sequence). This CDR3 comprises 15 residues. V lost 4 bases, J lost 6 bases, and 6 bases stayed unmatched. The CDR3 protein is CASSSFSGGADTQYF. The CDR3 region has the DNA TGTGCCAGCAGCTCCTTTAGCGGGGGGGCGGATACGCAGTATTTT.

The rearrangement links TRBV6-5 to TRBJ1-1; TRBD1 aligns across 10 bases. The V gene's germline CDR1 is MNHEY and CDR2 SVGAGI. V lost 4 bases to trimming and J lost 6 bases; unmatched junction nucleotides: 2. The CDR3 runs 13 residues. CDR3: CASSLDRGAEAFF. The DNA for the CDR3 is TGTGCCAGCAGTTTGGACAGGGGGGCTGAAGCTTTCTTT.

The gene calls are TRBV28 and TRBJ2-2; 9 positions match TRBD2. This CDR3 is 14 amino acids long. Germline lookup yields CDR1 MDHEN and CDR2 SYDVKM. The V gene end was trimmed by 11 bases and the J gene end by 1 base; junction bases not matched to a gene: 5. The CDR3 DNA reads TGTGCCGGCGGGGGGGGGCTGAACACCGGGGAGCTGTTTTTT. Its translation is CAGGGGLNTGELFF. The whole variable domain, filled in from reference TRBV28 and TRBJ2-2, reads DVKVTQSSRYLVKRTGEKVFLECVQDMDHENMFWYRQDPGLGLRLIYFSYDVKMKEKGDIPEGYSVSREKKERFSLILESASTNQTSMYLCAGGGGLNTGELFFGEGSRLTVL.

A word on this clone: One end of the junction varies from germline; a read error may be responsible. The genes are TRBV6-5 and TRBJ1-2; the D gene is possibly TRBD1 (5 bases). Looked up from germline, CDR1 is MNHEY and CDR2 is SVGAGI. The CDR3 extends over 13 amino acids. This CDR3 reads CTSGGVGNYGYTF. The CDR3 nucleotides are TGTACCAGCGGAGGGGTGGGGAACTATGGCTACACCTTC.

The chain recombines TRBV6-5 with TRBJ2-2; D not resolved. Per germline, CDR1 MNHEY and CDR2 SVGAGI. This CDR3 comprises 11 residues. V was pared by 2 bases and J by 6 bases, with 1 base between. CDR3 DNA sequence: TGTGCCAGCAGTTACGCCGGGGAGCTGTTTTTT. This encodes CASSYAGELFF.

The chain is built from TRBV5-1 and TRBJ1-2; D not resolved. The V end was cut by 0 bases, the J end by 4 bases, with 16 bases between. The germline V gene encodes CDR1 SGHRS and CDR2 YFSETQ. This CDR3 comprises 16 residues. The CDR3 sequence is CASSLDSTAGSYGYTF. In DNA, the CDR3 is TGCGCCAGCAGCTTGGATAGCACAGCAGGAAGCTATGGCTACACCTTC. Full variable domain (missing parts from reference TRBV5-1 and TRBJ1-2): KAGVTQTPRYLIKTRGQQVTLSCSPISGHRSVSWYQQTPGQGLQFLFEYFSETQRNKGNFPGRFSGRQFSNSRSEMNVSTLELGDSALYLCASSLDSTAGSYGYTFGSGTRLTVV.

This chain joins TRBV11-1 and TRBJ2-1; no reliable D call. V was pared by 1 base and J by 5 bases, with 6 bases between. The germline gives CDR1 SGHAT, CDR2 FQDESV (reference sequence). The CDR3 loop spans 13 amino acids. The CDR3 DNA follows: TGTGCCAGCAGCTTAGGCATGAACAATGAGCAGTTCTTC. Translated, it gives CASSLGMNNEQFF.

The chain uses TRBV6-1 and TRBJ1-5; D unclear. This CDR3 comprises 13 residues. Trimming removed 7 bases at V and 2 bases at J, with 9 bases between. Germline V gene lookup returns CDR1 MNHNS and CDR2 SASEGT. CDR3 coding DNA: TGTGCCAGCAAAGTAACGGGCAATCAGCCCCAGCATTTT. This gives the protein CASKVTGNQPQHF.

The chain joins TRBV7-2 to TRBJ1-2, with 7 positions matching TRBD1. Trimming took 1 base from V and 6 from J; bases not matched to a gene: 11. This CDR3 has 16 amino acids. CDR1 is SGHTA, CDR2 FQGNSA, per germline. The CDR3: CASSLVSGTDLNGYTF. CDR3 coding DNA: TGTGCCAGCAGCTTAGTATCCGGGACAGACTTAAATGGCTACACCTTC.